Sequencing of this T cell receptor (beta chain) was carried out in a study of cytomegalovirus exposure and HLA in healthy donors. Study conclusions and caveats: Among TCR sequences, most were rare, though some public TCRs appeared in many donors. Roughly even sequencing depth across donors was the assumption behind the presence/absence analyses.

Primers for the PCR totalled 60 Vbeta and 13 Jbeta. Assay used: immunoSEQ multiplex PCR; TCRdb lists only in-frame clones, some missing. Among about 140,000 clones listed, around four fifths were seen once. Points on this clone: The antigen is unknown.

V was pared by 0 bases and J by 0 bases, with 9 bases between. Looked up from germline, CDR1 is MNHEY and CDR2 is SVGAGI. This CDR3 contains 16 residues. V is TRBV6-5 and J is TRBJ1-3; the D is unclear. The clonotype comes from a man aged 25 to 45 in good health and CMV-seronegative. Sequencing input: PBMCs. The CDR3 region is CASSYSAVSSGNTIYF. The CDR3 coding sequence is TGTGCCAGCAGTTACTCGGCGGTCAGCTCTGGAAACACCATATATTTT.